The clone carrying this T cell receptor beta chain occurred a few times. The antigen is not known. The sample belongs to a study of T-cell reconstitution after alpha-beta-depleted transplantation in children. Trimming removed 10 bases at V and 7 bases at J, with 17 bases between. The germline V gene encodes CDR1 SGHVS and CDR2 FQNEAQ. There are 13 residues in the CDR3. Researchers prepared the TCRbeta library using unique molecular identifiers, the study reports. TCRdb reprocessed the PCR reads with MiXCR, giving one entry per CDR3 protein. In the table there are roughly 790,000 distinct CDR3 sequences, 16% of which are singletons. General study findings and limits: Newly generated T cells supplied most T-cell counts and diversity one year post-transplant. Surviving recipient T cells and thymic progenitors accounted for the high day-60 TCRbeta diversity observed in some patients. At around two months after transplant, the alpha-beta T cells were reportedly derived from several hundred expanded clones that came from non-depleted graft cells.

This receptor was taken from a male patient between 5 and 17 years old who had a stem cell transplant for acute lymphoblastic leukemia, so the T cells may come from the graft donor. The V call is TRBV7-8, the J call TRBJ2-1; D might be TRBD1 or TRBD2, each matching 5 bases. The material sequenced was PBMCs, mostly from graft donor cells, taken 360 days after TCRalphabeta/CD19-depleted stem cell transplant. The CDR3 coding sequence is TGTGCCACCGTACCCGGGACCCCGAATGAGCAGTTCTTC. This sequence encodes CATVPGTPNEQFF.